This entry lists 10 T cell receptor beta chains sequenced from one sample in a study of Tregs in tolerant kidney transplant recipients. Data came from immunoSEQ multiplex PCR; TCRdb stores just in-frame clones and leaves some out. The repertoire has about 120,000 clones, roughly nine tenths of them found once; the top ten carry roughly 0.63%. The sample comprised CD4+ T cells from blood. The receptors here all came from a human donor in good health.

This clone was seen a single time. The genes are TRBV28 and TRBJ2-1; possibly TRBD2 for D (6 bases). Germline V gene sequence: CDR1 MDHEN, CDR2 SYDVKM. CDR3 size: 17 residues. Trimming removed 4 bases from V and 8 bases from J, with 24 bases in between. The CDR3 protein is CASSSNFGTSFADEQFF. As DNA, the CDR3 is TGTGCCAGCAGTTCCAATTTTGGGACTTCCTTTGCCGATGAGCAGTTCTTC.

This CDR3 is CAIQPPTGNTIYF. The CDR3 coding sequence is TGTGCCATCCAGCCCCCCACCGGAAACACCATATATTTT. V is TRBV10-3 and J is TRBJ1-3; D is unclear. The V gene's germline CDR1 is ENHRY and CDR2 SYGVKD. CDR3 length: 13 residues. V lost 8 bases and J 4 bases, leaving 12 bases between the germline ends.

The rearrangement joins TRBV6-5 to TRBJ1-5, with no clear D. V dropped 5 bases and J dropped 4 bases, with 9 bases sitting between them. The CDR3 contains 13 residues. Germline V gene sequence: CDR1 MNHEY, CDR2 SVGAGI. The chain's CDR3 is CASSTTGNQPQHF. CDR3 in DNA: TGTGCCAGCAGTACCACTGGGAATCAGCCCCAGCATTTT.

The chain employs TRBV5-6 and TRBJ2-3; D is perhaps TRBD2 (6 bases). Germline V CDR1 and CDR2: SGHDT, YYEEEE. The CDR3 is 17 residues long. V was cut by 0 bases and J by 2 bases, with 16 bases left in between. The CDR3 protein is CASSLAGSGPFTDTQYF. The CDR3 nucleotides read TGTGCCAGCAGCTTGGCCGGGAGCGGCCCATTCACAGATACGCAGTATTTT. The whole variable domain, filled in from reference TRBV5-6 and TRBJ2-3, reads DAGVTQSPTHLIKTRGQQVTLRCSPKSGHDTVSWYQQALGQGPQFIFQYYEEEERQRGNFPDRFSGHQFPNYSSELNVNALLLGDSALYLCASSLAGSGPFTDTQYFGPGTRLTVL.

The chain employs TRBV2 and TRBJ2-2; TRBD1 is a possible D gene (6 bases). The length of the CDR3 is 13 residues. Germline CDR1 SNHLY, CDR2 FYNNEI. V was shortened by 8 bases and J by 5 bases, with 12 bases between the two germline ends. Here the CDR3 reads CASRTELTGELFF. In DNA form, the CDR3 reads TGTGCCAGCCGGACAGAATTGACCGGGGAGCTGTTTTTT.

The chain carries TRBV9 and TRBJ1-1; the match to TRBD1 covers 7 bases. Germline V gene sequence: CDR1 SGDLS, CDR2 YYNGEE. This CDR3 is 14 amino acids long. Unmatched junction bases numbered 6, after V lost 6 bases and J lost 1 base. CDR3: CASKKRQGNTEAFF. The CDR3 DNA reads TGTGCCAGCAAGAAGAGACAGGGGAACACTGAAGCTTTCTTT. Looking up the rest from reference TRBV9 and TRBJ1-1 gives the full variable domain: DSGVTQTPKHLITATGQRVTLRCSPRSGDLSVYWYQQSLDQGLQFLIQYYNGEERAKGNILERFSAQQFPDLHSELNLSSLELGDSALYFCASKKRQGNTEAFFGQGTRLTVV.

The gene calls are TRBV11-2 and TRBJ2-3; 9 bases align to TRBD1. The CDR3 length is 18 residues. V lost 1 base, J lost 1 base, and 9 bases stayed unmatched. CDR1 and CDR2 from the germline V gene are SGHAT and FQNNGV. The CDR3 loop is CASSLALTTGGRTDTQYF. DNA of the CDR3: TGTGCCAGCAGCTTAGCACTTACGACAGGGGGTCGCACAGATACGCAGTATTTT.

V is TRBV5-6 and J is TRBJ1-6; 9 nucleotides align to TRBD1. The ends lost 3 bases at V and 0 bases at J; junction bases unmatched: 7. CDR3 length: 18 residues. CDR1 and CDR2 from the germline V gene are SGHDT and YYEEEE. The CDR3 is CASSWADRGSSYNSPLHF. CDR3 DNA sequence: TGTGCCAGCAGCTGGGCCGACAGGGGGAGCTCCTATAATTCACCCCTCCACTTT.

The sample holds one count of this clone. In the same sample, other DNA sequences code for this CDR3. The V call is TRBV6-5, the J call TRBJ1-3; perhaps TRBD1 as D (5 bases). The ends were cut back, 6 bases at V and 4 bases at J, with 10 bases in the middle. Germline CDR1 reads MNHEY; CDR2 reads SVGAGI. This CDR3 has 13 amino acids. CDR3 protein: CASSQGGGNTIYF. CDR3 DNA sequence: TGTGCCAGCAGCCAGGGAGGGGGAAACACCATATATTTT.

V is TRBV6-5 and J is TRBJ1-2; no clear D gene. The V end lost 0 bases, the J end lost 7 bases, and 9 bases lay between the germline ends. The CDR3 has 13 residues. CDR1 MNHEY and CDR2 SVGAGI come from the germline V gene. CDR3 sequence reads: CASSYSGHLGYTF. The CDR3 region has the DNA TGTGCCAGCAGTTACTCAGGGCACCTTGGCTACACCTTC.